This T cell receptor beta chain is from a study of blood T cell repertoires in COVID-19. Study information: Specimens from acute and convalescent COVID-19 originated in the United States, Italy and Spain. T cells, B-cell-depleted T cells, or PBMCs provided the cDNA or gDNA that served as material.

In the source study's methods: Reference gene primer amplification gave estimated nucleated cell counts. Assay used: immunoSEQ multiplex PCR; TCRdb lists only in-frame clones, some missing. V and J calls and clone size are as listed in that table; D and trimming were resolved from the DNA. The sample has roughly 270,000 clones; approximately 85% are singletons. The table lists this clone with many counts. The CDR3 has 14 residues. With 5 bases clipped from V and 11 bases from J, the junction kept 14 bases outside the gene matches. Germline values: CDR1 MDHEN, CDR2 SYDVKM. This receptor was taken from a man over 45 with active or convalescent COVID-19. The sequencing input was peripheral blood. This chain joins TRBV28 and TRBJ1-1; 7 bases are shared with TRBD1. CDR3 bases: TGTGCCAGCAGTCCCCTTGGAGGGGGCAGTAGGGCTTTCTTT. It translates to CASSPLGGGSRAFF.